These 6 T cell receptor beta chains came from one sample sequenced in a study of shared clonotypes between healthy human individuals. The data were produced by immunoSEQ multiplex PCR, yet TCRdb's version contains in-frame clones alone and is incomplete. This sample has around 1.4 million clones; approximately 98.5% occur once, and the top ten carry roughly 0.36%. The sample consisted of naive CD4+ T cells sorted from blood. Subset in this sample: CD45RA+ positively selected. The receptor set was obtained from a man younger than 45 in good health.

CDR3 protein: CASSYIDKTNYGYTF. CDR3 DNA sequence: TGTGCCAGCAGTTACATCGACAAGACTAACTATGGCTACACCTTC. The chain employs TRBV6-6 and TRBJ1-2; D gene uncertain. This CDR3 is 15 amino acids long. Germline assignment: CDR1 MNHNY and CDR2 SVGAGI (reference sequence). Trimming cost V 2 bases and J 0 bases, with 10 bases left between them.

This chain joins TRBV7-9 and TRBJ2-6, with D hard to call. Germline CDR1 reads SEHNR; CDR2 reads FQNEAQ (reference sequence). Trimming cost V 3 bases and J 0 bases, with 0 bases left between them. The CDR3 consists of 13 residues. CDR3 in DNA: TGTGCCAGCAGCTTCTCTGGGGCCAACGTCCTGACTTTC. Amino acid sequence: CASSFSGANVLTF. The variable domain in full, with the rest retrieved from reference TRBV7-9 and TRBJ2-6, is DTGVSQNPRHKITKRGQNVTFRCDPISEHNRLYWYRQTLGQGPEFLTYFQNEAQLEKSRLLSDRFSAERPKGSFSTLEIQRTEQGDSAMYLCASSFSGANVLTFGAGSRLTVL.

The chain has TRBV5-4 and TRBJ1-4; D perhaps matches TRBD1 (5 bases). This CDR3 has 13 amino acids. Germline V gives CDR1 SGHNT, CDR2 YYREEE (reference sequence). Trimming removed 3 bases at V and 7 bases at J, with 10 bases between. The CDR3 DNA sequence: TGTGCCAGCAGCTCTGGGGGAGTTGAAAAACTGTTTTTT. It encodes CASSSGGVEKLFF.

This clone was detected only once. The chain is built from TRBV28 and TRBJ2-3; D remains unclear. The CDR3 loop spans 15 amino acids. In germline, CDR1 is MDHEN, CDR2 SYDVKM. Trimming pared 2 bases from V and 1 base from J, leaving 10 bases between. Written as DNA, the CDR3 is TGTGCCAGCAGTTTAAACGTTTGGGGCACAGATACGCAGTATTTT. Translation gives CASSLNVWGTDTQYF. Drawing the rest from reference TRBV28 and TRBJ2-3, the complete variable domain is DVKVTQSSRYLVKRTGEKVFLECVQDMDHENMFWYRQDPGLGLRLIYFSYDVKMKEKGDIPEGYSVSREKKERFSLILESASTNQTSMYLCASSLNVWGTDTQYFGPGTRLTVL.

The V gene is TRBV27, the J gene TRBJ1-5, with D hard to call. Trimming took 0 bases from V and 5 from J, leaving 17 bases between them. In germline, CDR1 is MNHEY, CDR2 SMNVEV (reference sequence). The CDR3 consists of 17 residues. CDR3 protein: CASSLSVHQRWDQPQHF. The CDR3 DNA follows: TGTGCCAGCAGTTTATCCGTTCATCAGAGATGGGATCAGCCCCAGCATTTT.

This clone was counted a single time. V and J are TRBV10-3 and TRBJ2-1; D call uncertain. Per the germline V gene, CDR1 is ENHRY and CDR2 is SYGVKD. This CDR3 has 15 amino acids. V gave up 5 bases and J gave up 4 bases, with 15 bases separating them. The CDR3 is CAISPNEVRYNEQFF. The CDR3 DNA is TGTGCCATCAGTCCAAACGAGGTACGATACAATGAGCAGTTCTTC.